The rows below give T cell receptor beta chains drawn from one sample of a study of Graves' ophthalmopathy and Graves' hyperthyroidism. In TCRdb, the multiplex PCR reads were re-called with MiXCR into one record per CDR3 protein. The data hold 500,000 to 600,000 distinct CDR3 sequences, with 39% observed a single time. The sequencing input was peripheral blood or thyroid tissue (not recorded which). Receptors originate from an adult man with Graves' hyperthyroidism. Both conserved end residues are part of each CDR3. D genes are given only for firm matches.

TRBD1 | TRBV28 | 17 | CASSLGRTGGPGETQYF
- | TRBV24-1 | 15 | CATSSFGRGQETQYF
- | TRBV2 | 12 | CASSDRLETQYF
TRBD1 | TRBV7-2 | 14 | CAWSAWTGFYEQYF
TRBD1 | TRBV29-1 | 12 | CSGRTGPYEQYF
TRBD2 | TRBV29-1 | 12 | CSVTGGVDTQYF
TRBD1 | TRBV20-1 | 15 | CSARAWGQGNEKLFF
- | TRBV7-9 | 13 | CASSPTGSGELFF
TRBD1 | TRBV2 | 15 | CASSFTGTGDTEAFF
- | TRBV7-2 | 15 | CASSLDRGASDTQYF
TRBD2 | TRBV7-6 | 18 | CASSLGLAGFSATDTQYF
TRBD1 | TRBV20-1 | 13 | CSERGQGASPLHF
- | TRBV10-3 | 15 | CAISEPTSGGETQHF
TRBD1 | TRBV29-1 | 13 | CSGLDRGKNIQYF
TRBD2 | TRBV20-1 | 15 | CSGAGVLAGGETQYF
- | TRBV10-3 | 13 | CAISEDRYYGYTF
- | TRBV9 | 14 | CASSVAQGSYEQYF
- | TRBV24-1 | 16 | CATSDLGGGKRETQYF
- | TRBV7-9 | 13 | CASSSPGSYEQYF
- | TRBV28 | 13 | CASSLGGGPEAFF
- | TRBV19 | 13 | CASSILGTYEQYF
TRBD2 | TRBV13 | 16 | CASSLKRLAGTDTQYF
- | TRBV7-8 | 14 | CASRGAGVDTEAFF
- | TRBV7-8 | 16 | CASSPYGEGSGNTIYF
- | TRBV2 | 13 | CASSAPKGGELFF
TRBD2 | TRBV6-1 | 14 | CASSEAGVRDEQYF
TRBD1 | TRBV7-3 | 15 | CASSLQGMADNEQFF
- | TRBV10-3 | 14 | CASQLIGRGYEQYF
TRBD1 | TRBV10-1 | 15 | CASSDGTGTGYEQYF
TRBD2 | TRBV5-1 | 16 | CASSLGDIAGQETQYF
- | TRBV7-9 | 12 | CASSQTGVEAFF
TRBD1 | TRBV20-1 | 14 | CSASDGTGQETQYF
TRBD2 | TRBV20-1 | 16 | CSARASTSGRVYEQYF
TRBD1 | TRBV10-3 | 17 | CAISEAGTGGGNTEALF
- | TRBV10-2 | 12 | CASSDQTYEQYF
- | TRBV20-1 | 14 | CSASRGISSYEQYF
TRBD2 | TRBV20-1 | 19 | CSALPRGRASGGKAYEQYF
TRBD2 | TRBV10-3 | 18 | CAISELGLAGARTGELFF
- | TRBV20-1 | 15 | CSASLRSLGNQPQHF
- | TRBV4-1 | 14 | CASSQGLSNTEAFF
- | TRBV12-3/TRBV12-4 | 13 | CASSPFENTEAFF
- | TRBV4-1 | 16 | CASSQVGRGAGYEQYF
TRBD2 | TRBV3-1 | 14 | CASSQYREGHEQFF
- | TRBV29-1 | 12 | CSQAAGRYGYTF
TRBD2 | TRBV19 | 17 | CASSPQALAGGRETQYF
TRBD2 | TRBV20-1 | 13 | CSARAGGPGELFF
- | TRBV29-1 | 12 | CSVVSQRGGYTF